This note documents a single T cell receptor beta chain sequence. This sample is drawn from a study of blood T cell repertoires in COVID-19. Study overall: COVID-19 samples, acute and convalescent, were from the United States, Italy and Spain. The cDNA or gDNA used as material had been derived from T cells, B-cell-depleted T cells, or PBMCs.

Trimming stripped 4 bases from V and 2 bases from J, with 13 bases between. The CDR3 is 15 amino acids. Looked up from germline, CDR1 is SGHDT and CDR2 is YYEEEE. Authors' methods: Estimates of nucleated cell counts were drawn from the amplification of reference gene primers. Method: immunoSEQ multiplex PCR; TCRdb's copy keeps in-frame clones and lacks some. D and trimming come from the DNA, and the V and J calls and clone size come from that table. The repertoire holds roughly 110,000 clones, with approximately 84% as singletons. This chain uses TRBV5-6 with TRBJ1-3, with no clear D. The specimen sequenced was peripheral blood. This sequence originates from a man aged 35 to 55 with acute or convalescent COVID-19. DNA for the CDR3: TGTGCCAGCAGCAAACCTGAGGGTGCTGGAAACACCATATATTTT. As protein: CASSKPEGAGNTIYF.